What follows are 16 T cell receptor beta chains derived from one specimen sequenced in a study of shared clonotypes between healthy human individuals. The data were produced by immunoSEQ multiplex PCR, yet TCRdb's version contains in-frame clones alone and is incomplete. In the table there are more than 2,000,000 clones, roughly nine tenths of which are singletons. Sequencing was carried out using naive CD4+ T cells sorted from blood. As for subset: CD45RA+ positively selected. These receptor sequences come from a man younger than 30 in good health.

The rearrangement uses TRBV6-1 and TRBJ2-3; 7 bases are shared with TRBD1. CDR1 and CDR2 from the germline V gene are MNHNS and SASEGT. V was pared by 7 bases and J by 0 bases, with 7 bases of the junction left unmatched. This CDR3 has 15 residues. The CDR3 region is CASTLQGLSTDTQYF. In DNA, the CDR3 is TGTGCCAGCACCCTACAGGGGCTTAGCACAGATACGCAGTATTTT.

About this clone itself: Other DNA sequences of this sample code for an identical CDR3. The CDR3: CASSGGTGGTDTQYF. The CDR3 DNA is TGCGCCAGCAGCGGCGGGACAGGGGGTACAGATACGCAGTATTTT. The chain has TRBV5-1 and TRBJ2-3; TRBD1 aligns across 11 bases. The CDR3 runs to 15 residues. The trim removed 4 bases at V and 3 bases at J, leaving 4 bases unmatched. Germline V lookup: CDR1 SGHRS, CDR2 YFSETQ.

J is TRBJ1-5 and V is TRBV28; possibly TRBD1 for D (5 bases). Germline-derived CDR1 and CDR2 are MDHEN and SYDVKM. CDR3 length equals 15 residues. With 5 bases removed from V and 6 bases from J, the gap between germline ends came to 17 bases. This CDR3 reads CASSPRSGGGQPQHF. The CDR3 DNA is TGTGCCAGCAGTCCCCGATCTGGCGGGGGTCAGCCCCAGCATTTT.

The V gene is TRBV2, the J gene TRBJ1-1, with 7 nucleotides matching TRBD1. The junction had 10 bases not matched to a gene; V was cut back by 6 bases and J by 6 bases. CDR1 and CDR2 from the germline V gene are SNHLY and FYNNEI. The CDR3 loop spans 14 amino acids. The CDR3 region is CASSLTGPFSEAFF. The CDR3 nucleotides are TGTGCCAGCAGCCTGACAGGGCCATTCTCTGAAGCTTTCTTT.

The rearrangement links TRBV30 to TRBJ2-5; TRBD2 aligns across 14 bases. The J call is in doubt because the DNA end fits TRBJ2-7 better. Germline CDR1 GTSNPN, CDR2 SVGIG (reference sequence). The CDR3 contains 16 residues. This chain's CDR3 is CAWSGLAGGTAYEQYF. CDR3 coding DNA: TGTGCCTGGAGCGGACTAGCGGGAGGTACGGCCTACGAGCAGTACTTC.

This clone appeared a single time. The genes are TRBV4-1 and TRBJ2-3; possibly TRBD2 for D (7 bases). The V end was cut by 4 bases, the J end by 2 bases, with 13 bases between. The CDR3 is 15 residues long. Germline CDR1 is MGHRA and CDR2 is YSYEKL. CDR3: CASSPAGDTTDTQYF. CDR3 DNA sequence: TGCGCCAGCAGCCCTGCGGGGGACACCACAGATACGCAGTATTTT.

The V and J genes are TRBV28 and TRBJ1-6, with D perhaps TRBD1 (6 bases). V gave up 6 bases and J gave up 0 bases, with 18 bases separating them. Germline V CDR1 and CDR2: MDHEN, SYDVKM. The CDR3 covers 18 residues. The CDR3 DNA follows: TGTGCCAGCAGCGCCGGGGGCATCCGCGACTCCTATAATTCACCCCTCCACTTT. Amino acid sequence: CASSAGGIRDSYNSPLHF. Variable domain in full (rest from reference TRBV28 and TRBJ1-6): DVKVTQSSRYLVKRTGEKVFLECVQDMDHENMFWYRQDPGLGLRLIYFSYDVKMKEKGDIPEGYSVSREKKERFSLILESASTNQTSMYLCASSAGGIRDSYNSPLHFGNGTRLTVT.

The chain combines TRBV9 with TRBJ1-3; 7 nucleotides match TRBD1. Trimming at V came to 4 bases and at J to 4 bases, leaving 11 bases not matched to a gene. The length of the CDR3 is 16 residues. Germline V lookup: CDR1 SGDLS, CDR2 YYNGEE. This chain's CDR3 is CASSPRQTGTGNTIYF. CDR3 bases: TGTGCCAGCAGCCCGCGACAGACAGGGACAGGAAACACCATATATTTT.

The chain carries TRBV7-9 and TRBJ2-5; tentative D call: TRBD1 (5 bases). Trimming left V 5 bases short and J 5 bases short, with 15 bases between. Germline V gene lookup returns CDR1 SEHNR and CDR2 FQNEAQ (reference sequence). The CDR3 contains 14 residues. The CDR3 DNA follows: TGTGCCAGCAGCCGTACCACAGGCTGGGAGACCCAGTACTTC. Its protein product is CASSRTTGWETQYF.

This clone has a single count. The rearrangement joins TRBV11-1 to TRBJ2-1; the D is unclear. This CDR3 is 17 amino acids long. Germline V CDR1 and CDR2: SGHAT, FQDESV (reference sequence). V was clipped by 1 base and J by 3 bases, with 16 bases between them. CDR3 sequence reads: CASSLGTIGSNYNEQFF. In DNA form, the CDR3 reads TGTGCCAGCAGCTTAGGGACGATTGGCTCGAACTACAATGAGCAGTTCTTC.

V is TRBV27 and J is TRBJ1-1; the match to TRBD1 covers 12 bases. The V gene's germline CDR1 is MNHEY and CDR2 SMNVEV (reference sequence). This CDR3 has 15 residues. V dropped 4 bases and J dropped 5; count of bases not matched to a gene: 5. The DNA for the CDR3 is TGTGCCAGCAGTTACGGGACAGGGGGCACAACTGAAGCTTTCTTT. This translates into CASSYGTGGTTEAFF.

About this clone itself: This CDR3 is also generated by other DNA sequences in the sample. The rearrangement uses TRBV9 and TRBJ1-6, with 7 bases lining up with TRBD1. Trimming cost V 0 bases and J 7 bases; bases outside gene matches: 1. The CDR3 has 14 amino acids. Germline loops: CDR1 SGDLS, CDR2 YYNGEE. The DNA for the CDR3 is TGTGCCAGCAGCGTAGAACAGGGGAATTCACCCCTCCACTTT. Its protein product is CASSVEQGNSPLHF.

V and J are TRBV2 and TRBJ2-7; no clear D gene. The germline V gene has CDR1 SNHLY and CDR2 FYNNEI. The V and J ends lost 3 bases and 7 bases respectively, with 13 bases between them. The CDR3 has 13 residues. The CDR3 loop reads CASSDGHLGEQYF. The CDR3 nucleotides read TGTGCCAGCAGTGATGGGCACCTGGGGGAGCAGTACTTC.

The chain is built from TRBV4-1 and TRBJ1-2; no clear D. V lost 4 bases and J 0 bases, leaving 15 bases between the germline ends. Germline V gene lookup returns CDR1 MGHRA and CDR2 YSYEKL. The CDR3 has 16 amino acids. The CDR3 region is CASSLNPMEANYGYTF. CDR3 coding DNA: TGCGCCAGCAGCCTCAACCCTATGGAGGCTAACTATGGCTACACCTTC.

This chain links TRBV5-6 with TRBJ1-3; possibly TRBD1 for D (6 bases). The length of the CDR3 is 16 residues. Deletions cut 4 bases from V and 0 bases from J, with 14 bases between. From germline, CDR1 is SGHDT and CDR2 YYEEEE. CDR3 sequence (DNA): TGTGCCAGCAGCCCGGGGGCAGGGGACTCTGGAAACACCATATATTTT. It specifies CASSPGAGDSGNTIYF.

A remark on this clone: The sample has other DNA sequences that encode this CDR3 too. The gene calls are TRBV6-5 and TRBJ2-7; weak D call: TRBD2 (6 bases). Trimming cost V 7 bases and J 6 bases, with 10 bases left between them. The CDR3 consists of 11 residues. CDR1 and CDR2 (germline): MNHEY, SVGAGI. CDR3 DNA sequence: TGTGCCAGCACCAACGGGGGCGAGCAGTACTTC. Protein: CASTNGGEQYF.